Listed below are T cell receptor beta chains from one sample, sequenced in a study of identical twins. Each CDR3 protein gets one entry after TCRdb re-called the 5' RACE reads with MiXCR. Among more than 1.5 million distinct CDR3 sequences listed, 32% were seen once. Sequencing used cord blood. The source is a newborn girl in good health. Each CDR3 is given with its conserved first and last residue. The D gene is left open where the match is weak. The size of a clone is reported for some rows only, either as once, few or many, or as a class for expanded clones.

TRBV29-1,TRBJ2-3,few,.,CSVEMGFTDTQYF,TGCAGCGTTGAGATGGGATTCACAGATACGCAGTATTTT
TRBV20-1,TRBJ2-5,.,.,CSARDVATDQETQYF,TGCAGTGCTAGAGATGTCGCGACAGACCAAGAGACCCAGTACTTC
TRBV20-1,TRBJ1-5,.,TRBD1,CSARPGGQPQHF,TGCAGTGCTAGACCAGGGGGCCAGCCCCAGCATTTT
TRBV28,TRBJ1-6,.,TRBD1,CASSPLLRDRGRSPLHF,TGTGCCAGCAGTCCCCTGTTAAGGGACAGGGGAAGATCACCCCTCCACTTT
TRBV7-6,TRBJ2-3,.,.,CASSFTQTDTQYF,TGTGCCAGCAGCTTTACCCAAACAGATACGCAGTATTTT
TRBV27,TRBJ2-1,.,.,CASSFKGPYNEQFF,TGTGCCAGCAGTTTCAAGGGACCCTACAATGAGCAGTTCTTC
TRBV27,TRBJ1-5,.,.,CASSLRATSNQPQHF,TGTGCCAGCAGTTTACGAGCGACCAGCAATCAGCCCCAGCATTTT
TRBV12-3/TRBV12-4,TRBJ2-3,many,.,CASSFPDRDTQYF,TGTGCCAGCAGTTTCCCGGACAGAGATACGCAGTATTTT
TRBV5-1,TRBJ2-7,many,.,CASSFGGLGYEQYF,TGCGCCAGCAGCTTCGGAGGTCTAGGATACGAGCAGTACTTC
TRBV20-1,TRBJ2-5,.,.,CSATSSSSALETQYF,TGCAGTGCTACGAGTTCATCTAGCGCGTTAGAGACCCAGTACTTC
TRBV20-1,TRBJ1-5,few,.,CSAIDSAVNQPQHF,TGCAGTGCCATAGACAGCGCGGTCAATCAGCCCCAGCATTTT
TRBV20-1,TRBJ1-5,few,TRBD1,CSASGQGASRRPQHF,TGCAGTGCTAGTGGGCAGGGGGCTAGTAGGCGGCCCCAGCATTTT
TRBV28,TRBJ2-1,.,.,CASQNPGPPNEQFF,TGTGCCAGCCAAAATCCGGGACCCCCCAATGAGCAGTTCTTC
TRBV6-5,TRBJ2-1,.,TRBD1,CASSYTGTVSNKQFF,TGTGCCAGCAGTTACACCGGGACAGTGTCGAATAAGCAGTTCTTC
TRBV3-1,TRBJ2-6,.,.,CASSQDISGANVLTF,TGTGCCAGCAGCCAAGATATCTCTGGGGCCAACGTCCTGACTTTC
TRBV2,TRBJ1-2,.,TRBD1,CASRKDREGGYTF,TGTGCCAGCAGAAAGGACAGGGAAGGAGGCTACACCTTC
TRBV6-5,TRBJ1-2,few,.,CASSYVVGDGYTF,TGTGCCAGCAGTTATGTGGTAGGGGATGGCTACACCTTC
TRBV3-1,TRBJ1-1,.,.,CASSQGGILLNTGAFF,TGTGCCAGCAGCCAAGGGGGGATACTGTTGAACACTGGAGCTTTCTTT
TRBV25-1,TRBJ2-5,.,.,CATPLGDQETQYF,TGTGCCACCCCACTTGGAGACCAAGAGACCCAGTACTTC
TRBV7-6,TRBJ1-1,few,TRBD1,CASSAQGVWRAFF,TGTGCCAGCAGCGCCCAGGGGGTTTGGCGAGCTTTCTTT
TRBV27,TRBJ2-1,.,TRBD1,CANSFWDRVSEQFF,TGTGCCAACAGTTTTTGGGACAGGGTTTCTGAGCAGTTCTTC
TRBV20-1,TRBJ1-1,.,.,CSAREREYAEAFF,TGCAGTGCTAGAGAGAGGGAATACGCGGAAGCTTTCTTT
TRBV10-3,TRBJ2-7,many,.,CAISGDPYEQYF,TGTGCCATCAGTGGGGACCCCTACGAGCAGTACTTC
TRBV19,TRBJ2-7,few,.,CASKDGGSAYEQYF,TGTGCCAGTAAGGACGGCGGTTCTGCCTACGAGCAGTACTTC
TRBV7-9,TRBJ1-5,once,.,CASSLRVAANQPQHF,TGTGCCAGCAGCTTACGGGTTGCGGCAAATCAGCCCCAGCATTTT
TRBV7-9,TRBJ2-4,.,.,CASSSAAGSKNIQYF,TGTGCCAGCAGCTCCGCCGCTGGATCCAAAAACATTCAGTACTTC
TRBV10-3,TRBJ1-2,few,.,CAISESAGGTRTNYGYTF,TGTGCCATCAGTGAGTCGGCCGGGGGAACGAGGACTAACTATGGCTACACCTTC
TRBV20-1,TRBJ1-5,few,TRBD1,CSALGQGSNQPQHF,TGCAGTGCTCTGGGACAGGGGAGCAATCAGCCCCAGCATTTT
TRBV28,TRBJ1-6,.,.,CASSTPGEGVSPLHF,TGTGCCAGCAGTACCCCAGGGGAGGGGGTTTCACCCCTCCACTTT
TRBV6-5,TRBJ2-7,.,TRBD2,CASSYFPSGRNEQYF,TGTGCCAGCAGTTACTTCCCTAGCGGGAGAAATGAGCAGTACTTC
TRBV4-1,TRBJ1-2,.,TRBD1,CASSQAQPGTVFYGYTF,TGCGCCAGCAGCCAAGCCCAGCCTGGGACAGTCTTCTATGGCTACACCTTC
TRBV20-1,TRBJ2-6,few,.,CSALSDTGRSGANVLTF,TGCAGTGCCCTAAGCGACACCGGGCGCTCTGGGGCCAACGTCCTGACTTTC
TRBV29-1,TRBJ2-7,many,TRBD1,CSANTGQYEQYF,TGCAGCGCCAACACGGGACAGTACGAGCAGTACTTC
TRBV6-6,TRBJ1-2,many,.,CASSYGTAYNYGYTF,TGTGCCAGCAGTTACGGGACGGCCTATAACTATGGCTACACCTTC
TRBV21-1,TRBJ2-3,.,.,CASSKGLSHTDTQYF,TGTGCCAGCAGCAAGGGCCTCTCTCACACAGATACGCAGTATTTT
TRBV4-1,TRBJ2-7,.,TRBD1,CASSPGTVKTYGQYF,TGCGCCAGCAGCCCCGGGACAGTAAAAACCTACGGGCAGTACTTC
TRBV27,TRBJ2-2,.,TRBD2,CASSTYRRGTGELFF,TGTGCCAGCAGCACTTACCGGCGGGGGACCGGGGAGCTGTTTTTT
TRBV27,TRBJ1-4,.,.,CASSGTGSRIGKLFF,TGTGCCAGCAGCGGAACGGGCTCTCGGATTGGGAAACTGTTTTTT
TRBV27,TRBJ2-5,.,.,CASKIRETQYF,TGTGCCAGCAAAATTCGGGAGACCCAGTACTTC
TRBV13,TRBJ1-5,few,TRBD1,CASNPSRRGRDNQPQHF,TGTGCCAGCAACCCGTCTCGCAGGGGGCGCGACAATCAGCCCCAGCATTTT
TRBV24-1,TRBJ2-1,few,TRBD1,CATSDSRQGNNEQFF,TGTGCCACCAGTGATTCCCGACAGGGCAACAATGAGCAGTTCTTC
TRBV12-3/TRBV12-4,TRBJ1-1,few,.,CASSPGPGWQAFF,TGTGCCAGCAGTCCGGGTCCCGGGTGGCAAGCTTTCTTT
TRBV13,TRBJ2-3,many,.,CASSLETKPHTQYF,TGTGCCAGCAGCTTAGAGACGAAACCCCATACGCAGTATTTT
TRBV20-1,TRBJ2-7,few,TRBD1,CSASLPGQGISEQYF,TGCAGTGCTAGCCTCCCAGGACAGGGTATATCCGAGCAGTACTTC
TRBV11-2,TRBJ1-6,.,.,CASSHRGWGSPLHF,TGTGCCAGCAGCCACCGGGGTTGGGGCTCACCCCTCCACTTT
TRBV5-1,TRBJ1-5,few,TRBD1,CASSLGGQVHQPQHF,TGCGCCAGCAGCTTGGGAGGACAGGTACACCAGCCCCAGCATTTT
TRBV20-1,TRBJ1-1,few,TRBD1,CSARFTGDTTEAFF,TGCAGCGCTAGATTTACAGGGGACACGACTGAAGCTTTCTTT
TRBV12-3/TRBV12-4,TRBJ2-7,.,TRBD2,CASSSLAGGHEQYF,TGTGCCAGCAGCTCTCTAGCGGGGGGCCACGAGCAGTACTTC
TRBV30,TRBJ1-2,few,TRBD1,CAWSKRTGGVYGYTF,TGTGCCTGGAGTAAGAGGACAGGGGGTGTCTATGGCTACACCTTC